Presented here are 2 T cell receptor beta chains from one specimen sequenced in a study of blood T cell dynamics during melanoma immunotherapy. Time point defined: pre-treatment baseline. TCRdb's table, derived via immunoSEQ multiplex PCR, lists solely in-frame clones and lacks some. This repertoire includes 20 or so clones. The starting material was cell-free DNA from blood, obtained from a patient treated with checkpoint blockade. Receptor source: a human donor with melanoma.

V gene TRBV9 combines with J gene TRBJ2-7, with 7 bases matching TRBD1. Germline lookup yields CDR1 SGDLS and CDR2 YYNGEE. The CDR3 totals 13 residues. Germline trimming cut 5 bases from V and 3 bases from J; bases unmatched to any gene: 5. CDR3 in DNA: TGTGCCAGCAGTACCGGGACAGTCTACGAGCAGTACTTC. This gives the protein CASSTGTVYEQYF.

The chain uses TRBV2 and TRBJ1-5, with D hard to call. V lost 8 bases to trimming and J lost 0 bases, with 8 bases between them. Per the germline V gene, CDR1 is SNHLY and CDR2 is FYNNEI. The length of the CDR3 is 13 residues. The DNA of the CDR3 is TGTGCCAGCGATTGGGATAGCAATCAGCCCCAGCATTTT. As protein: CASDWDSNQPQHF.